These 15 T cell receptor beta chains were sequenced from one sample in a study of T cell repertoires in cytomegalovirus infection. Each CDR3 protein is one row after TCRdb ran MiXCR on the reads. The sample lists some 800,000 distinct CDR3 sequences; around a third were seen once. No cognate antigen is known for these TCRs. The sequences come from cultured CD8+ T cells from PBMCs, collected from culture after CMV antigen stimulation. Receptor source: a human donor in good health (CMV status not recorded). Some clones in this sample may be carry-over from other donors' samples.

The J gene is TRBJ1-2, the V gene TRBV2; D not certain. Looked up from germline, CDR1 is SNHLY and CDR2 is FYNNEI. Trimming cost V 7 bases and J 8 bases, with 8 bases left between them. CDR3 size: 10 residues. The CDR3 is CASIQDGYTF. The CDR3 DNA is TGTGCCAGCATCCAGGACGGCTACACCTTC.

This clonotype was recorded at least ten times. The chain links TRBV6-1 to TRBJ2-1; D is tentatively TRBD1 or TRBD2 (5 bases each). With 2 bases removed from V and 0 bases from J, the gap between germline ends came to 11 bases. The CDR3 sequence is 16 residues long. From germline, CDR1 is MNHNS and CDR2 SASEGT. The CDR3 is CASSEPGTRSYNEQFF. Here the CDR3 DNA reads TGTGCCAGCAGTGAACCCGGGACGCGCTCCTACAATGAGCAGTTCTTC.

The rearrangement uses TRBV6-5 and TRBJ2-5; D may match TRBD1 or TRBD2 (6 bases each). V lost 0 bases and J lost 8, with 28 bases in between. Per the germline V gene, CDR1 is MNHEY and CDR2 is SVGAGI. There are 19 residues in the CDR3. The CDR3 is CASSYSINGIRGADTTQYF. Written as DNA, the CDR3 is TGTGCCAGCAGTTACTCGATTAATGGGATAAGGGGGGCGGATACAACCCAGTACTTC.

This clonotype was seen repeatedly, ten times or more. The chain couples TRBV7-2 to TRBJ2-5; a possible D gene is TRBD2 (6 bases). CDR1 SGHTA and CDR2 FQGNSA come from the germline V gene. The CDR3 runs 12 residues. Trimming took 5 bases from V and 13 from J, leaving 17 bases between them. CDR3 sequence: CASSQFDGGVYF. The CDR3 bases are TGTGCCAGCAGCCAATTCGACGGAGGGGTGTACTTC.

Comment on this clonotype: This likely came from a read error, as a far larger clone is one base away. The rearrangement joins TRBV7-8 to TRBJ2-1, with D perhaps TRBD1 (6 bases). Germline V lookup: CDR1 SGHVS, CDR2 FQNEAQ. With 5 bases removed from V and 8 bases from J, the gap between germline ends came to 10 bases. CDR3 length equals 12 residues. The CDR3 DNA sequence: TGTGCCAGCAGCCAGGGGTACTATGAGCAGTTCTTC. It specifies CASSQGYYEQFF. The entire variable domain, with the rest obtained from reference TRBV7-8 and TRBJ2-1, is as follows: GAGVSQSPRYKVAKRGQDVALRCDPISGHVSLFWYQQALGQGPEFLTYFQNEAQLDKSGLPSDRFFAERPEGSVSTLKIQRTQQEDSAVYLCASSQGYYEQFFGPGTRLTVL.

This rearrangement joins TRBV12-3 or TRBV12-4 to TRBJ2-7; no clear D. Trimming pared 5 bases from V and 3 bases from J, leaving 8 bases between. CDR3 length equals 12 residues. As DNA, the CDR3 is TGTGCCAGCAGTGAAACACTCTACGAGCAGTACTTC. It specifies CASSETLYEQYF.

The V and J genes are TRBV27 and TRBJ2-7; 7 bases agree with TRBD2. Germline loops: CDR1 MNHEY, CDR2 SMNVEV (reference sequence). After removal of 5 bases from V and 3 bases from J, the junction contained 7 bases not matched to a gene. The CDR3 is made up of 14 amino acids. The CDR3 loop is CASSPSGAGYEQYF. The CDR3 DNA is TGTGCCAGCAGTCCCAGCGGGGCAGGCTACGAGCAGTACTTC.

This clonotype was seen a few times. This chain connects TRBV5-6 to TRBJ2-3; 11 nucleotides line up with TRBD2. V dropped 1 base and J dropped 4; count of bases not matched to a gene: 11. Germline CDR1 and CDR2: SGHDT and YYEEEE. The CDR3 covers 18 residues. The DNA for the CDR3 is TGTGCCAGCAGCTTGTTTAGCGGGGGGGCCCGATTAGCAGATACGCAGTATTTT. Protein product: CASSLFSGGARLADTQYF.

This clonotype was seen a few times. This chain's CDR3 is CASSVDRVDVNSPLHF. The CDR3 DNA reads TGTGCCAGCAGCGTCGACAGGGTGGATGTTAATTCACCCCTCCACTTT. V is TRBV6-6 and J is TRBJ1-6; TRBD1 agrees at 7 bases. Germline V gene data show CDR1 as MNHNY and CDR2 as SVGAGI (reference sequence). Trimming cost V 6 bases and J 6 bases; bases outside gene matches: 11. This CDR3 is built from 16 residues.

This clonotype was detected ten times or more. This sequence joins TRBV7-8 and TRBJ1-2, with TRBD1 matching over 7 bases. CDR1 and CDR2 from the germline V gene are SGHVS and FQNEAQ. CDR3 length: 15 residues. With V trimmed by 1 base and J by 5 bases, 7 bases remained unmatched. This CDR3 is CASSLGQGFRYGYTF. In DNA form, the CDR3 reads TGTGCCAGCAGCTTAGGACAGGGATTTCGATATGGCTACACCTTC.

This chain links TRBV10-3 with TRBJ2-1, with 7 bases lining up with TRBD2. Per germline, CDR1 ENHRY and CDR2 SYGVKD. With V trimmed by 2 bases and J by 6 bases, 7 bases remained unmatched. The CDR3 contains 15 residues. CDR3 nucleotide sequence: TGTGCCATCAGTGAGGGGGGGGTCTTGCTCAATGAGCAGTTCTTC. It codes for CAISEGGVLLNEQFF.

The genes are TRBV7-6 and TRBJ1-4; tentative D call: TRBD1 (5 bases). CDR3 size: 14 residues. The germline V and J ends were trimmed by 7 bases and 7 bases, with 16 bases remaining between them. Per the germline V gene, CDR1 is SGHVS and CDR2 is FNYEAQ. In nucleotides, the CDR3 is TGTGCCAGCAACCACGGGCAGGGTGCTGAAAAACTGTTTTTT. Protein sequence: CASNHGQGAEKLFF.

This clonotype was detected only a few times. This rearrangement joins TRBV6-1 to TRBJ1-1; D gene unclear. Germline V lookup: CDR1 MNHNS, CDR2 SASEGT. Trimming shortened V by 2 bases and J by 8 bases, and 15 bases separated the two germline ends. The CDR3 totals 14 residues. The CDR3 sequence: CASSEKVAAYEAFF. Written as DNA, the CDR3 is TGTGCCAGCAGTGAAAAGGTAGCAGCCTACGAAGCTTTCTTT.

The genes are TRBV6-1 and TRBJ2-1; 9 bases agree with TRBD2. This CDR3 has 17 residues. Germline CDR1 reads MNHNS; CDR2 reads SASEGT. Trimming took 1 base from V and 4 from J; bases not matched to a gene: 8. The CDR3 coding sequence is TGTGCCAGCAGTGAAGAAGATGTAGCGGGGGCGTACAATGAGCAGTTCTTC. Its translation: CASSEEDVAGAYNEQFF.

This rearrangement joins TRBV6-2 or TRBV6-3 to TRBJ2-3; D remains unclear. Germline CDR1 is MNHEY and CDR2 is SVGEGT. Trimming pared 6 bases from V and 1 base from J, leaving 14 bases between. The CDR3 has 15 amino acids. This chain's CDR3 is CASSQGYLGTDTQYF. CDR3 DNA sequence: TGTGCCAGCAGCCAAGGCTATCTCGGCACAGATACGCAGTATTTT.